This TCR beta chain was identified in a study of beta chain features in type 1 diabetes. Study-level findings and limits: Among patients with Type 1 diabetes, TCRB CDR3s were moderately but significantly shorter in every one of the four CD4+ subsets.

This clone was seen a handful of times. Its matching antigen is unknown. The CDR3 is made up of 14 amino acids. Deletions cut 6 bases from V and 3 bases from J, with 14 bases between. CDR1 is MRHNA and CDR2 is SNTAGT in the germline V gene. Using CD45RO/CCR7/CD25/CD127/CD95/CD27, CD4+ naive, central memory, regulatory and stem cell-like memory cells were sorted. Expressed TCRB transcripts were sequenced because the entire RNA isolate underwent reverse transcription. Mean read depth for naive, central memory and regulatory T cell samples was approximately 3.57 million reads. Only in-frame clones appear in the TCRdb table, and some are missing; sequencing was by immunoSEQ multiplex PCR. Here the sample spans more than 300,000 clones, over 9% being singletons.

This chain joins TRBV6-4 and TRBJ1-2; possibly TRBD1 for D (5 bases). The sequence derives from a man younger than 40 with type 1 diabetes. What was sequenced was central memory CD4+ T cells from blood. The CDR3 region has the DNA TGTGCCAGCAGACCCGGGACGGTTGACTATGGCTACACCTTC. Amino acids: CASRPGTVDYGYTF.